A single sample is the source of the 14 T cell receptor beta chains below, sequenced in a study of beta chain features in type 1 diabetes. The study reverse transcribed the entire isolated RNA, so it sequenced expressed TCRB transcripts. The method was immunoSEQ multiplex PCR; TCRdb's version includes in-frame clones alone and lacks a portion of them. Of about 900,000 clones in the sample, roughly 15% are singletons; the top ten hold about 0.02%. Material: naive CD4+ T cells from blood. The receptors were sampled from a young woman in good health.

The J gene is TRBJ2-7, the V gene TRBV28, with TRBD2 matching over 11 bases. This CDR3 spans 15 amino acids. Per the germline V gene, CDR1 is MDHEN and CDR2 is SYDVKM. The J segment lost 4 bases and the V segment lost 3 bases, leaving 5 bases of the junction unmatched. CDR3: CASSFSTSGSYEQYF. DNA of the CDR3: TGTGCCAGCAGTTTCAGCACTAGCGGGAGTTACGAGCAGTACTTC.

The chain is built from TRBV23-1 and TRBJ2-5; 7 bases are shared with TRBD2. TRBV23-1 qualifies as an ORF whose function is uncertain. The CDR3 has 18 amino acids. V gave up 10 bases and J gave up 1 base; unmatched junction bases: 21. DNA for the CDR3: TGCGCCACCCCACGCGGTACGGGGGGAGAGGGAATCCAAGAGACCCAGTACTTC. It translates to CATPRGTGGEGIQETQYF.

This clone was picked up a small number of times. The chain combines TRBV4-3 with TRBJ2-7; perhaps TRBD2 as D (6 bases). The CDR3 has 15 amino acids. CDR1 and CDR2 from the germline V gene are LGHNA and YSLEER. V shed 5 bases and J shed 3 bases, with 17 bases lying between them. The CDR3 DNA is TGCGCCAGCAGCTCCCACCGTAGCGGAAGCTACGAGCAGTACTTC. As protein: CASSSHRSGSYEQYF.

The rearrangement links TRBV7-2 to TRBJ2-3, with D hard to call. The CDR3 spans 16 residues. The V gene's germline CDR1 is SGHTA and CDR2 FQGNSA. The V and J ends lost 5 bases and 1 base respectively, with 16 bases between them. CDR3 protein: CASSPNQALRTDTQYF. CDR3 bases: TGTGCCAGCAGCCCCAATCAGGCGCTGCGCACAGATACGCAGTATTTT. The variable domain in full, completed from reference TRBV7-2 and TRBJ2-3, reads GAGVSQSPSNKVTEKGKDVELRCDPISGHTALYWYRQSLGQGLEFLIYFQGNSAPDKSGLPSDRFSAERTGGSVSTLTIQRTQQEDSAVYLCASSPNQALRTDTQYFGPGTRLTVL.

This clone was counted between two and nine times. This rearrangement joins TRBV7-2 to TRBJ2-1; D gene uncertain. Germline CDR1 SGHTA, CDR2 FQGNSA. V lost 1 base and J lost 3, with 10 bases in between. CDR3 size: 15 residues. The CDR3 loop reads CASSLGGTGYNEQFF. In nucleotides, the CDR3 is TGTGCCAGCAGCTTAGGGGGTACCGGCTACAATGAGCAGTTCTTC.

This clone was picked up a small number of times. The genes are TRBV20-1 and TRBJ2-7; D ambiguous. This CDR3 has 11 residues. Germline V gene data show CDR1 as DFQATT and CDR2 as SNEGSKA (reference sequence). Trimming shortened V by 3 bases and J by 2 bases, and 5 bases separated the two germline ends. The CDR3 reads CSARPAYEQYF. CDR3 bases: TGCAGTGCTAGGCCAGCCTACGAGCAGTACTTC.

This clone appeared a few times. This chain connects TRBV7-2 to TRBJ2-2; D is ambiguous. Germline CDR1 and CDR2: SGHTA and FQGNSA. The CDR3 has 12 residues. V was trimmed by 1 base and J by 7 bases, leaving 4 bases between them. Here the CDR3 DNA reads TGTGCCAGCAGCTTAGAGATCGGGGAGCTGTTTTTT. This sequence encodes CASSLEIGELFF.

The J gene is TRBJ2-1, the V gene TRBV10-3; D tentatively fits TRBD1 or TRBD2 (5 bases each). The CDR3 length is 15 residues. Germline lookup yields CDR1 ENHRY and CDR2 SYGVKD. Trimming left V 6 bases short and J 3 bases short, with 15 bases between. The CDR3 spells CAIRAGTLNYNEQFF. The DNA for the CDR3 is TGTGCCATCAGGGCCGGGACGTTGAACTACAATGAGCAGTTCTTC.

The genes are TRBV19 and TRBJ2-3; D is possibly TRBD1 or TRBD2 (5 bases each). The CDR3 consists of 14 residues. The V gene's germline CDR1 is LNHDA and CDR2 SQIVND (reference sequence). Between the trimmed V and J ends, which lost 3 bases and 4 bases, there was a span of 11 bases. CDR3 residues: CASSINRGADTQYF. The CDR3 nucleotides are TGTGCCAGTAGTATTAATCGAGGGGCAGATACGCAGTATTTT.

The chain employs TRBV9 and TRBJ2-1; no definite D call. The V gene lost 4 bases and the J gene lost 3 bases, with 8 bases spanning the gap. CDR1 and CDR2 from the germline V gene are SGDLS and YYNGEE. CDR3 length: 13 residues. The CDR3 region has the DNA TGTGCCAGCAGCCCGGAGTACTACAATGAGCAGTTCTTC. It yields the protein CASSPEYYNEQFF.

The genes are TRBV2 and TRBJ2-5; TRBD2 agrees at 9 bases. Unmatched junction bases numbered 9, after V lost 6 bases and J lost 4 bases. Germline assignment: CDR1 SNHLY and CDR2 FYNNEI. The CDR3 covers 15 residues. CDR3 protein: CASSREGLAPETQYF. The CDR3 nucleotides read TGTGCCAGCAGCCGCGAGGGACTAGCCCCAGAGACCCAGTACTTC. Drawing the rest from reference TRBV2 and TRBJ2-5, the complete variable domain is EPEVTQTPSHQVTQMGQEVILRCVPISNHLYFYWYRQILGQKVEFLVSFYNNEISEKSEIFDDQFSVERPDGSNFTLKIRSTKLEDSAMYFCASSREGLAPETQYFGPGTRLLVL.

V gene TRBV13 combines with J gene TRBJ2-1; a possible D gene is TRBD2 (6 bases). V lost 5 bases and J lost 5, with 22 bases in between. The CDR3 has 17 residues. The germline V gene encodes CDR1 PRHDT and CDR2 FYEKMQ (reference sequence). Here the CDR3 reads CASSTSMTGLANNEQFF. CDR3 DNA: TGTGCCAGCAGCACCAGCATGACGGGACTGGCCAACAATGAGCAGTTCTTC.

The chain recombines TRBV11-1 with TRBJ2-1; 7 bases align to TRBD1. The CDR3 runs 17 residues. The ends lost 2 bases at V and 8 bases at J; junction bases unmatched: 15. CDR1 SGHAT and CDR2 FQDESV come from the germline V gene (reference sequence). Here the CDR3 DNA reads TGTGCCAGCAGCTTAAGGGACAGTAAGTCTAGTATCTATGAGCAGTTCTTC. Translated: CASSLRDSKSSIYEQFF.

This clone was found a few times. CDR3 DNA sequence: TGTGCCAGTAGTATGCCCGGGACAGGTGTATTGAACACTGAAGCTTTCTTT. It translates to CASSMPGTGVLNTEAFF. The V and J genes are TRBV19 and TRBJ1-1; 8 bases are shared with TRBD1. V was clipped by 3 bases and J by 0 bases; unmatched bases: 9. The CDR3 is made up of 17 amino acids. Per germline, CDR1 LNHDA and CDR2 SQIVND (reference sequence).